The sequence of this T cell receptor (beta chain) was determined in a study of cytotoxic CD8 clonotypes in ibrutinib-treated CLL. The wider study: The authors obtained response samples at a median of roughly twelve months of treatment, range 6 to 36. Study results and limitations: Public clonotypes (which were uncommon) either contracted or remained stable on treatment. Investigators sampled sustained-remission and progressing patients at differing times. Baseline values of clonality outstripped age-matched healthy donors and followed circulating CD8+ T-cell counts.

Profiling relied on immunoSEQ multiplex PCR, and the TCRdb table lists in-frame clones only, not all of them. The sample comprises around 160,000 clones, around 84% of which are singletons, and about 2% rests with the top ten. Comment on this clone: Its antigen remains unidentified.

CDR3 size: 15 residues. J lost 4 bases, V lost 4 bases, and 2 bases had no gene match. CDR1 and CDR2 (germline): SGDLS, YYNGEE. The receptor was isolated from a human donor with chronic lymphocytic leukemia. The chain is built from TRBV9 and TRBJ2-1; TRBD2 matches at 13 bases. The material was PBMCs, obtained after 12 months of ibrutinib treatment. CDR3 sequence reads: CASSLTSGRYNEQFF. The DNA of the CDR3 is TGTGCCAGCAGCCTGACTAGCGGGAGGTACAATGAGCAGTTCTTC. Drawing the rest from reference TRBV9 and TRBJ2-1, the complete variable domain is DSGVTQTPKHLITATGQRVTLRCSPRSGDLSVYWYQQSLDQGLQFLIQYYNGEERAKGNILERFSAQQFPDLHSELNLSSLELGDSALYFCASSLTSGRYNEQFFGPGTRLTVL.